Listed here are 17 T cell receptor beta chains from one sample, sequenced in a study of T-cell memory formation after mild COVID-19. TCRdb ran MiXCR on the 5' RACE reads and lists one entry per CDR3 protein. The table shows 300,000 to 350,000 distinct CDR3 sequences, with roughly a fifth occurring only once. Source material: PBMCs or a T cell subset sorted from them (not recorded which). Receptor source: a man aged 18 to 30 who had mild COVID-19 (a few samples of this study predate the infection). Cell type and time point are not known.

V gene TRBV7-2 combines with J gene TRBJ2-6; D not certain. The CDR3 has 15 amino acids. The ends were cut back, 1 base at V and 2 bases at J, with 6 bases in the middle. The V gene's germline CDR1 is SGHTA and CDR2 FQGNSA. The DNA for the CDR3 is TGTGCCAGCAGCTTAGACTCCGCTGGGGCCAACGTCCTGACTTTC. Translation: CASSLDSAGANVLTF. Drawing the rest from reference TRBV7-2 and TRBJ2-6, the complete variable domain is GAGVSQSPSNKVTEKGKDVELRCDPISGHTALYWYRQSLGQGLEFLIYFQGNSAPDKSGLPSDRFSAERTGGSVSTLTIQRTQQEDSAVYLCASSLDSAGANVLTFGAGSRLTVL.

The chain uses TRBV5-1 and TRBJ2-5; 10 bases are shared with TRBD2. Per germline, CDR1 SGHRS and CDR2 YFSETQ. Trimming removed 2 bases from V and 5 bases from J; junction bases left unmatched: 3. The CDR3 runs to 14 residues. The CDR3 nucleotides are TGCGCCAGCAGCTTTAGCGGGGGGATTGAGACCCAGTACTTC. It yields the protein CASSFSGGIETQYF.

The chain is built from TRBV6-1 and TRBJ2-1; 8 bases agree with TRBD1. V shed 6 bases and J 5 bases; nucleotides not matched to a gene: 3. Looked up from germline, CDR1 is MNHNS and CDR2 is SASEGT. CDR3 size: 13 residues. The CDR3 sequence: CASRETGDNEQFF. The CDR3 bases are TGTGCCAGCAGAGAGACAGGGGACAATGAGCAGTTCTTC.

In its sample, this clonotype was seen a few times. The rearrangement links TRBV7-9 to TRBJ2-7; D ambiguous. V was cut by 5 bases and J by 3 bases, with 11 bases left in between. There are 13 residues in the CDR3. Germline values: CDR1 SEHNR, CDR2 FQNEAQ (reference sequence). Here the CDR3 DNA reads TGTGCCAGCAGCAACCCGAACCGCTACGAGCAGTACGTC. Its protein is CASSNPNRYEQYV.

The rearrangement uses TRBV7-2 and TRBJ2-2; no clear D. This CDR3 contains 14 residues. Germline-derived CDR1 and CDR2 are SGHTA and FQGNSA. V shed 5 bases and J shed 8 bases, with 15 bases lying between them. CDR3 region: CASSVGSLAGELFF. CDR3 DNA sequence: TGTGCCAGCAGCGTCGGTTCATTGGCTGGGGAGCTGTTTTTT.

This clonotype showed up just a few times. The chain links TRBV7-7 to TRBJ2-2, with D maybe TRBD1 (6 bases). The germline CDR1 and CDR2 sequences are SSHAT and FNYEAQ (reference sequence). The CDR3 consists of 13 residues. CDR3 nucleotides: TGTGCTAGTACGACAGGGAACACCGGGGAGCTGTTTTTT. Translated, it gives CASTTGNTGELFF.

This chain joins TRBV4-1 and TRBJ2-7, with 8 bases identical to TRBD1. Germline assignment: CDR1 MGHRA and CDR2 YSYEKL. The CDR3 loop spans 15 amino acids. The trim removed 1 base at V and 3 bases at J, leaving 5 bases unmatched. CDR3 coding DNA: TGCGCCAGCAGCCAAGGGACAGGGTCCGTCTACGAGCAGTACTTC. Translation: CASSQGTGSVYEQYF.

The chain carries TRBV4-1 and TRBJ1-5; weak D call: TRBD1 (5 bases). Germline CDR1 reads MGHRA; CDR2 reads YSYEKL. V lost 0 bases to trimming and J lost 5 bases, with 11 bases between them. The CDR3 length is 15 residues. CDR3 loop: CASSQDPGNHQPQHF. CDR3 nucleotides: TGCGCCAGCAGCCAAGACCCAGGGAACCATCAGCCCCAGCATTTT.

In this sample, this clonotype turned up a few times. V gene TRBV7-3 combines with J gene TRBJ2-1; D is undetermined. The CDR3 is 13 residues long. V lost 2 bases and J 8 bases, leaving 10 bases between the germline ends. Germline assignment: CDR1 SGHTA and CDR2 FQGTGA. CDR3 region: CASSLPGADEQFF. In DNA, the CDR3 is TGTGCCAGCAGCTTACCTGGCGCCGATGAGCAGTTCTTC.

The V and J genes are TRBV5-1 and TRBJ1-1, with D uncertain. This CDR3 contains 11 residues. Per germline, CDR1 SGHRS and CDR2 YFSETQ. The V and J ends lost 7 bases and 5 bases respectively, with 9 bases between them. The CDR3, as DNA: TGCGCCAGCTTTACCCCTACTGAAGCTTTCTTT. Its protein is CASFTPTEAFF.

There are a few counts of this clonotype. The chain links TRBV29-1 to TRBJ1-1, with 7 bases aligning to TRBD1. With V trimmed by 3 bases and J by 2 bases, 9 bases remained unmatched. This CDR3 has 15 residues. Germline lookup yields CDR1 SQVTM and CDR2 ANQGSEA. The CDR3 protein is CSVEGVGTENTEAFF. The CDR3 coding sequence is TGCAGCGTTGAGGGGGTCGGGACAGAAAACACTGAAGCTTTCTTT.

The CDR3, as DNA: TGTGCCAGCAGCTTAACAGGGAGGGACGAGCAGTACTTC. Amino acids: CASSLTGRDEQYF. The chain joins TRBV7-3 to TRBJ2-7, with 7 bases fitting TRBD2. V shed 0 bases, J shed 5 bases, and the junction held 1 base outside the gene matches. CDR3 size: 13 residues. Germline CDR1 is SGHTA and CDR2 is FQGTGA.

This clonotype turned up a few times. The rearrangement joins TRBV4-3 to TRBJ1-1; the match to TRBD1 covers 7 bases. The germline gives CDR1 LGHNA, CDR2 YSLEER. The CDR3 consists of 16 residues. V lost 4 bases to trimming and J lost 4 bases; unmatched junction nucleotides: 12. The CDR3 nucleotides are TGCGCCAGCAGCCCCGGGACAGCCAATTCAGGCACTGAAGCTTTCTTT. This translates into CASSPGTANSGTEAFF.

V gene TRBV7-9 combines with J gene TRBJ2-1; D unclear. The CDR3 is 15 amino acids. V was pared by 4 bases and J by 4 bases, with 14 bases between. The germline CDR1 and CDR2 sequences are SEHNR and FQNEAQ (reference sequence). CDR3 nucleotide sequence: TGTGCCAGCAGCTCAAACCTTGGTGGGTACAATGAGCAGTTCTTC. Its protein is CASSSNLGGYNEQFF. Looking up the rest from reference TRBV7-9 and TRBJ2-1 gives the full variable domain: DTGVSQNPRHKITKRGQNVTFRCDPISEHNRLYWYRQTLGQGPEFLTYFQNEAQLEKSRLLSDRFSAERPKGSFSTLEIQRTEQGDSAMYLCASSSNLGGYNEQFFGPGTRLTVL.

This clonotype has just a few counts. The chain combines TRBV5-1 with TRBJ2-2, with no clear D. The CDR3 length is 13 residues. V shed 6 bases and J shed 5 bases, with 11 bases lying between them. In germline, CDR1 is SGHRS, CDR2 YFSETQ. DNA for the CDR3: TGCGCCAGCACTCCTGAGCGTACCGGGGAGCTGTTTTTT. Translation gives CASTPERTGELFF.

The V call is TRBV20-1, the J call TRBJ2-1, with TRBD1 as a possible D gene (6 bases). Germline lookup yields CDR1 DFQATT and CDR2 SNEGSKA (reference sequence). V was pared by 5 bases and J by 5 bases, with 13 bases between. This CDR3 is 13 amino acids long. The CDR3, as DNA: TGCAGTGCTCCCCGACAGGTTAACAATGAGCAGTTCTTC. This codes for CSAPRQVNNEQFF.

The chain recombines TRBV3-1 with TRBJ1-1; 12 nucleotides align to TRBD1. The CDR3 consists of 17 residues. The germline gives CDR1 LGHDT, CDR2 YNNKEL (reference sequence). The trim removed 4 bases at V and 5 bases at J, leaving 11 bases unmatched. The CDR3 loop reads CASSPRDGTGGQTEAFF. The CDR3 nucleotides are TGTGCCAGCAGCCCCCGAGACGGGACAGGGGGCCAAACTGAAGCTTTCTTT.